This passage covers 20 T cell receptor beta chains from one sample sequenced in a study of PD-1 and CTLA-4 blockade in melanoma. Sequenced by immunoSEQ multiplex PCR; TCRdb stores in-frame clones only, minus some. Seen here are approximately 33,000 clones, 75% to 95% observed once, and the top ten hold roughly 8.6%. Sample: CD8+ T cells from peripheral blood, taken from a patient given anti-PD-1 treatment. Receptors originate from a human donor with melanoma.

The chain recombines TRBV30 with TRBJ2-2; TRBD2 agrees at 7 bases. Trimming at V came to 3 bases and at J to 13 bases, leaving 8 bases not matched to a gene. From germline, CDR1 is GTSNPN and CDR2 SVGIG (reference sequence). CDR3 size: 12 residues. CDR3 DNA sequence: TGTGCCTGGAGGGATACGGGGGGAGGGCTGTTTTTT. This codes for CAWRDTGGGLFF.

The V and J genes are TRBV28 and TRBJ1-5; the D is unclear. CDR1 and CDR2 (germline): MDHEN, SYDVKM. Trimming shortened V by 6 bases and J by 7 bases, and 19 bases separated the two germline ends. CDR3 length: 15 residues. In nucleotides, the CDR3 is TGTGCCAGCAGCCCAACCGTCGTCGGAGACCAGCCCCAGCATTTT. It yields the protein CASSPTVVGDQPQHF.

V gene TRBV27 combines with J gene TRBJ2-1; the match to TRBD2 covers 8 bases. With 0 bases clipped from V and 8 bases from J, the junction kept 9 bases outside the gene matches. Germline V CDR1 and CDR2: MNHEY, SMNVEV (reference sequence). The CDR3 covers 16 residues. The CDR3 coding sequence is TGTGCCAGCAGTTTATCGGGGCTAGCGGGTTCCTATGAGCAGTTCTTC. It is translated as CASSLSGLAGSYEQFF.

The J gene is TRBJ2-2, the V gene TRBV4-1, with a tentative D call TRBD2 (5 bases). V dropped 0 bases and J dropped 7 bases, with 9 bases sitting between them. This CDR3 is 14 amino acids long. In germline, CDR1 is MGHRA, CDR2 YSYEKL. The CDR3 coding sequence is TGCGCCAGCAGCCAAGATGAAGGGAGCGGGGAGCTGTTTTTT. Protein product: CASSQDEGSGELFF.

V is TRBV29-1 and J is TRBJ2-2, with 7 bases aligning to TRBD1. The germline V gene has CDR1 SQVTM and CDR2 ANQGSEA. The CDR3 is 11 amino acids. V gave up 7 bases and J gave up 6 bases; unmatched junction bases: 2. CDR3 DNA sequence: TGCAGCGCACAGGGGTCCGGGGAGCTGTTTTTT. Translating gives CSAQGSGELFF.

The chain carries TRBV27 and TRBJ2-3; D gene ambiguous. Germline CDR1 reads MNHEY; CDR2 reads SMNVEV (reference sequence). The length of the CDR3 is 12 residues. V lost 3 bases and J lost 4, with 5 bases in between. The CDR3 loop is CASSFAADTQYF. In nucleotides, the CDR3 is TGTGCCAGCAGTTTCGCCGCAGATACGCAGTATTTT.

This chain connects TRBV10-3 to TRBJ2-3; 8 bases line up with TRBD1. Germline CDR1 reads ENHRY; CDR2 reads SYGVKD. CDR3 size: 16 residues. Losses at the gene ends were 7 bases for V and 0 bases for J; bases not matched to a gene: 9. This chain's CDR3 is CAITPQGGQSTDTQYF. In DNA form, the CDR3 reads TGTGCCATCACTCCACAGGGGGGACAGAGCACAGATACGCAGTATTTT.

This chain connects TRBV5-1 to TRBJ2-3; 9 positions match TRBD2. Germline CDR1 reads SGHRS; CDR2 reads YFSETQ. The CDR3 has 19 residues. With V trimmed by 0 bases and J by 2 bases, 13 bases remained unmatched. The CDR3 spells CASSLAGGGGAFATDTQYF. CDR3 sequence (DNA): TGCGCCAGCAGCTTGGCGGGTGGCGGGGGGGCTTTTGCCACAGATACGCAGTATTTT.

The chain is built from TRBV2 and TRBJ2-2, with TRBD2 matching over 9 bases. V shed 8 bases, J shed 0 bases, and the junction held 13 bases outside the gene matches. The CDR3 totals 18 residues. Germline-derived CDR1 and CDR2 are SNHLY and FYNNEI. This CDR3 reads CASGLFPSGDANTGELFF. CDR3 DNA: TGTGCCAGCGGTCTGTTTCCTAGCGGGGATGCGAACACCGGGGAGCTGTTTTTT.

The chain recombines TRBV11-2 with TRBJ1-4; 9 bases match TRBD1. The germline V gene encodes CDR1 SGHAT and CDR2 FQNNGV. This CDR3 has 16 residues. V gave up 2 bases and J gave up 7 bases; unmatched junction bases: 8. DNA of the CDR3: TGTGCCAGCAGCTTAACCCCCGGACAGGGGTTTGAAAAACTGTTTTTT. It is translated as CASSLTPGQGFEKLFF.

The chain has TRBV13 and TRBJ2-5, with D maybe TRBD1 (6 bases). Trimming took 5 bases from V and 4 from J, leaving 11 bases between them. CDR1 and CDR2 (germline): PRHDT, FYEKMQ (reference sequence). The CDR3 spans 13 residues. CDR3 sequence reads: CASSNRVGETQYF. The DNA for the CDR3 is TGTGCCAGCAGCAACAGGGTTGGAGAGACCCAGTACTTC.

The rearrangement uses TRBV28 and TRBJ2-7; D might be TRBD1 or TRBD2, each matching 5 bases. CDR3 length equals 16 residues. Germline values: CDR1 MDHEN, CDR2 SYDVKM. Deletions cut 5 bases from V and 4 bases from J, with 21 bases between. The CDR3 nucleotides read TGTGCCAGCAGTCCTCTCCTCGGGACGAGTGTATACGAGCAGTACTTC. Its translation: CASSPLLGTSVYEQYF.

The rearrangement uses TRBV24-1 and TRBJ2-3; the D is unclear. Trimming pared 4 bases from V and 0 bases from J, leaving 13 bases between. CDR3 length: 16 amino acids. Germline V gene lookup returns CDR1 KGHDR and CDR2 SFDVKD. In nucleotides, the CDR3 is TGTGCCACCAGTGACCCCACGGGCACTAGCACAGATACGCAGTATTTT. Protein product: CATSDPTGTSTDTQYF.

The chain joins TRBV7-8 to TRBJ1-6, with a tentative D call TRBD1 (5 bases). Per the germline V gene, CDR1 is SGHVS and CDR2 is FQNEAQ. The CDR3 has 16 amino acids. The V and J ends lost 5 bases and 0 bases respectively, with 11 bases between them. The CDR3 reads CASSPQEGSYNSPLHF. In DNA form, the CDR3 reads TGTGCCAGCAGCCCACAGGAGGGCTCCTATAATTCACCCCTCCACTTT. Using reference TRBV7-8 and TRBJ1-6 for the parts outside the CDR3, the full variable domain is GAGVSQSPRYKVAKRGQDVALRCDPISGHVSLFWYQQALGQGPEFLTYFQNEAQLDKSGLPSDRFFAERPEGSVSTLKIQRTQQEDSAVYLCASSPQEGSYNSPLHFGNGTRLTVT.

The chain combines TRBV15 with TRBJ2-3; 10 bases align to TRBD2. Germline V CDR1 and CDR2: LNHNV, YYDKDF (reference sequence). The CDR3 spans 16 residues. After removal of 3 bases from V and 2 bases from J, the junction contained 5 bases not matched to a gene. The CDR3 loop reads CATSSTLAGVTDTQYF. The CDR3 bases are TGTGCCACCAGCAGCACCCTAGCGGGAGTCACAGATACGCAGTATTTT. Supplemented by reference TRBV15 and TRBJ2-3, the full variable domain reads DAMVIQNPRYQVTQFGKPVTLSCSQTLNHNVMYWYQQKSSQAPKLLFHYYDKDFNNEADTPDNFQSRRPNTSFCFLDIRSPGLGDTAMYLCATSSTLAGVTDTQYFGPGTRLTVL.

The chain combines TRBV11-2 with TRBJ2-2; 7 bases align to TRBD2. Looked up from germline, CDR1 is SGHAT and CDR2 is FQNNGV. There are 16 residues in the CDR3. V trimming: 5 bases; J trimming: 3 bases; junction bases outside the gene matches: 9. The CDR3, as DNA: TGTGCCAGCAGCCCCCTCCGGGGGGAGCACACCGGGGAGCTGTTTTTT. This encodes CASSPLRGEHTGELFF.

The sample holds one count of this clone. The V and J genes are TRBV2 and TRBJ2-2; D is uncertain. Germline-derived CDR1 and CDR2 are SNHLY and FYNNEI. The CDR3 runs 16 residues. Trimming removed 0 bases from V and 0 bases from J, with 8 bases in between. This CDR3 reads CASSEAGYSNTGELFF. Written as DNA, the CDR3 is TGTGCCAGCAGTGAAGCAGGGTACTCGAACACCGGGGAGCTGTTTTTT.

CDR3 sequence (DNA): TGTGCCAGCAGCAAGGACAGCCTCCCCTACGAGCAGTACTTC. As protein: CASSKDSLPYEQYF. The V and J genes are TRBV5-6 and TRBJ2-7, with D possibly TRBD1 on 6 matching bases. V gave up 4 bases and J gave up 2 bases, with 13 bases separating them. Germline V lookup: CDR1 SGHDT, CDR2 YYEEEE. The CDR3 runs 14 residues.

The genes are TRBV4-2 and TRBJ1-1; 7 bases are a match to TRBD1. The V segment lost 3 bases and the J segment 2 bases; nucleotides outside the gene matches: 9. Germline V gene sequence: CDR1 LGHNA, CDR2 YNFKEQ. The CDR3 has 16 residues. CDR3 residues: CASSQGDSEINTEAFF. CDR3 nucleotides: TGTGCCAGCAGCCAGGGGGACAGCGAGATTAACACTGAAGCTTTCTTT.

The chain has TRBV6-7 and TRBJ1-2, with D perhaps matching TRBD1 (5 bases). TRBV6-7 is classed as an ORF, of uncertain function. Trimming stripped 8 bases from V and 4 bases from J, with 11 bases between. The CDR3 length is 12 residues. CDR3 protein: CASPRGSYGYTF. The CDR3 DNA reads TGTGCCAGCCCCCGGGGGTCCTATGGCTACACCTTC.